The rows below give T cell receptor beta chains drawn from one sample of a study of blood T cell repertoires in COVID-19. Sequencing was performed with immunoSEQ multiplex PCR; in TCRdb, only in-frame clones are kept and a portion is missing. Of some 200,000 clones in the sample, almost 85% were seen once. Specimen: peripheral blood. The receptors originated from a woman between 50 and 59 years old with active or convalescent COVID-19. Both conserved end residues are part of each CDR3. A D gene is named only where the DNA matches it firmly.

J gene	D gene	V gene	CDR3 protein	CDR3 DNA
TRBJ2-1	TRBD1	TRBV7-3	CASSGGQGGWYEQFF	TGTGCCAGCAGCGGGGGACAGGGAGGGTGGTATGAGCAGTTCTTC
TRBJ1-2	TRBD1	TRBV12-5	CASGRDRGYGYTF	TGTGCTAGTGGACGAGACAGGGGCTATGGCTACACCTTC
TRBJ1-5	.	TRBV5-6	CASSSDRSWPQHF	TGTGCCAGCAGCTCAGACAGGTCTTGGCCCCAGCATTTT
TRBJ1-4	TRBD1	TRBV7-2	CASSLANRGEKLFF	TGTGCCAGCAGCTTAGCGAACAGGGGTGAAAAACTGTTTTTT
TRBJ1-2	TRBD1	TRBV13	CASSTLDRGHGYTF	TGTGCCAGCAGCACACTCGACAGGGGCCATGGCTACACCTTC
TRBJ1-6	.	TRBV3-1/TRBV3-2	CASSQDITWSSPLHF	TGTGCCAGCAGCCAAGATATCACCTGGAGTTCACCCCTCCACTTT
TRBJ2-3	TRBD2	TRBV10-2	CASRGGGSHTDTQYF	TGCGCCAGCAGGGGCGGGGGGAGCCACACAGATACGCAGTATTTT
TRBJ2-2	TRBD2	TRBV28	CASTSSGGKSGELFF	TGTGCCAGCACTAGTAGCGGGGGGAAGTCCGGGGAGCTGTTTTTT
TRBJ1-1	.	TRBV6-5	CASSKSRGTEAFF	TGTGCCAGCAGCAAGTCCCGGGGCACTGAAGCTTTCTTT
TRBJ2-2	.	TRBV6-6	CASSYGHLNTGELFF	TGTGCCAGCAGTTACGGCCACCTGAACACCGGGGAGCTGTTTTTT
TRBJ2-5	.	TRBV4-1	CASSQDPGQETQYF	TGCGCCAGCAGCCAAGATCCGGGTCAAGAGACCCAGTACTTC
TRBJ2-3	TRBD2	TRBV10-3	CAIGLAGGTDTQYF	TGTGCCATCGGTTTGGCGGGAGGGACAGATACGCAGTATTTT
TRBJ2-7	TRBD1	TRBV6-5	CASSRTGEIYEQYF	TGTGCCAGCAGTAGGACAGGGGAAATCTACGAGCAGTACTTC
TRBJ2-5	.	TRBV6-5	CASRRTVQETQYF	TGTGCCAGCAGACGGACAGTACAAGAGACCCAGTACTTC
TRBJ2-3	TRBD2	TRBV3-1/TRBV3-2	CASSRRLAGGSSQYF	TGTGCCAGCAGCCGACGGCTAGCGGGAGGGTCATCGCAGTATTTT
TRBJ1-4	.	TRBV3-1/TRBV3-2	CASSQSSTGSREKLFF	TGTGCCAGCAGCCAATCCTCCACAGGGAGTCGTGAAAAACTGTTTTTT
TRBJ2-5	.	TRBV10-3	CAISDSTSQTETQYF	TGTGCCATCAGTGATAGTACTAGCCAGACGGAGACCCAGTACTTC
TRBJ2-1	.	TRBV11-1	CASSPDRDWNEQFF	TGTGCCAGCAGCCCAGACAGGGACTGGAATGAGCAGTTCTTC
TRBJ1-2	.	TRBV7-9	CASSSENYGYTF	TGTGCCAGCAGCTCCGAGAACTATGGCTACACCTTC
TRBJ2-1	.	TRBV10-3	CAISERSDSFNEQFF	TGTGCCATCAGTGAGCGCAGCGACAGCTTTAATGAGCAGTTCTTC
TRBJ2-5	TRBD2	TRBV5-6	CASSGWGLVVETQYF	TGTGCCAGCAGCGGTTGGGGACTAGTCGTGGAGACCCAGTACTTC
TRBJ2-1	.	TRBV11-2	CASSLRGAGDRGEQFF	TGTGCCAGCAGCCTTCGGGGGGCGGGAGATAGGGGTGAGCAGTTCTTC
TRBJ2-2	.	TRBV6-1	CASSATDISNTGELFF	TGTGCCAGCAGTGCAACGGACATTTCGAACACCGGGGAGCTGTTTTTT